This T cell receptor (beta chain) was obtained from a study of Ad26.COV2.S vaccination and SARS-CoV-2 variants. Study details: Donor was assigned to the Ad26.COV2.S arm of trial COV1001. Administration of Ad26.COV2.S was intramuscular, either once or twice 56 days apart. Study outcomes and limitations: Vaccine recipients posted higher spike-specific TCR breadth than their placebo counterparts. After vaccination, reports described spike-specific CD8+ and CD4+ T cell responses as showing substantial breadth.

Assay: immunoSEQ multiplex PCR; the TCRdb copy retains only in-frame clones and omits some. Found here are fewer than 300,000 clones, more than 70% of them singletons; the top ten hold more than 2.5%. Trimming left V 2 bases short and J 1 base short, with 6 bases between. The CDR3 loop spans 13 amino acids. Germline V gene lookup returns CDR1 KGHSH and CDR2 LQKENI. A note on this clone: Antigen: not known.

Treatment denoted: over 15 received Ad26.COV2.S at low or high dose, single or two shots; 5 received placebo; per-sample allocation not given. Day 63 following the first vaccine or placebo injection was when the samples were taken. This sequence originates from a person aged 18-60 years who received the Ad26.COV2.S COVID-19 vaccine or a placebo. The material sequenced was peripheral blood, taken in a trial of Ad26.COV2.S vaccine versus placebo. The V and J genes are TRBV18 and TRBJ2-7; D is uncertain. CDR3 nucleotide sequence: TGTGCCAGCTCACCAGGGCTTTCCTACGAGCAGTACTTC. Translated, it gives CASSPGLSYEQYF.